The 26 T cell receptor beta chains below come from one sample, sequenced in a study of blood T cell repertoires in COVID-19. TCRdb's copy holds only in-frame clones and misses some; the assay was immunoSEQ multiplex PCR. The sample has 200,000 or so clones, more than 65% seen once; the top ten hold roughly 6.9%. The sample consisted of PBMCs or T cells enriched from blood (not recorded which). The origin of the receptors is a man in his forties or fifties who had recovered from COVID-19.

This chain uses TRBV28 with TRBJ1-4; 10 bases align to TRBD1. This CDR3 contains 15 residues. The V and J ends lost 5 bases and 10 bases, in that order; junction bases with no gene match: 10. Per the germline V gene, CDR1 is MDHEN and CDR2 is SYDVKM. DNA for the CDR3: TGTGCCAGCAGTCTGGGACAGGGGATTAAGGGAAAACTGTTTTTT. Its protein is CASSLGQGIKGKLFF.

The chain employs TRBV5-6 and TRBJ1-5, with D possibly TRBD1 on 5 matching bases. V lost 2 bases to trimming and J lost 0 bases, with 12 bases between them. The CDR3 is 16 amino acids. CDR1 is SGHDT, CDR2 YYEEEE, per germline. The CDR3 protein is CASSLYRPYSNQPQHF. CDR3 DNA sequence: TGTGCCAGCAGCTTATACAGGCCGTATAGCAATCAGCCCCAGCATTTT.

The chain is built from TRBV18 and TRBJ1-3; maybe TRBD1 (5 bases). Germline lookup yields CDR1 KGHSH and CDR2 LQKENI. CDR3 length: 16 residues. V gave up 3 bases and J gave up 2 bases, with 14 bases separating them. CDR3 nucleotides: TGTGCCAGCTCACCTTCATCCGGGACTACTGGAAACACCATATATTTT. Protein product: CASSPSSGTTGNTIYF. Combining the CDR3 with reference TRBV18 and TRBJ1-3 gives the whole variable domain NAGVMQNPRHLVRRRGQEARLRCSPMKGHSHVYWYRQLPEEGLKFMVYLQKENIIDESGMPKERFSAEFPKEGPSILRIQQVVRGDSAAYFCASSPSSGTTGNTIYFGEGSWLTVV.

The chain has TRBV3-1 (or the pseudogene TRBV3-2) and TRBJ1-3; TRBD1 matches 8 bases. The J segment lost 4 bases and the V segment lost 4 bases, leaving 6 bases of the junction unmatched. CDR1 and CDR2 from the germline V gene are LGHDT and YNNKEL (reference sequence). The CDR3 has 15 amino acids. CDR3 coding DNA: TGTGCCAGCAGCCGAGAGACAGGGGTCGGAAACACCATATATTTT. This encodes CASSRETGVGNTIYF.

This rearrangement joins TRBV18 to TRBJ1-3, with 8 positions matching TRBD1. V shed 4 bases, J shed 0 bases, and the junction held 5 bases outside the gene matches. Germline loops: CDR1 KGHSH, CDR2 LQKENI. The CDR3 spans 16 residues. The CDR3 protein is CASSLGTGGSGNTIYF. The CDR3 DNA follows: TGTGCCAGCTCACTCGGGACAGGCGGCTCTGGAAACACCATATATTTT.

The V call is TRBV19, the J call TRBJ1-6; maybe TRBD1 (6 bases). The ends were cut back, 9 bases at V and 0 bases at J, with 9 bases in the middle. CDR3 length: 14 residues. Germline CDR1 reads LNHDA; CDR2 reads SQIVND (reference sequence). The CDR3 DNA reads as TGTGCCAGCCAGGACAGCTCCTATAATTCACCCCTCCACTTT. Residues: CASQDSSYNSPLHF.

The CDR3 sequence: CASSLGQSGNTIYF. CDR3 coding DNA: TGTGCCAGCAGCTTAGGACAGTCCGGAAACACCATATATTTT. This chain uses TRBV7-8 with TRBJ1-3, with D possibly matching TRBD1 (5 bases). The CDR3 runs 14 residues. The germline CDR1 and CDR2 sequences are SGHVS and FQNEAQ. V lost 1 base to trimming and J lost 4 bases, with 8 bases between them.

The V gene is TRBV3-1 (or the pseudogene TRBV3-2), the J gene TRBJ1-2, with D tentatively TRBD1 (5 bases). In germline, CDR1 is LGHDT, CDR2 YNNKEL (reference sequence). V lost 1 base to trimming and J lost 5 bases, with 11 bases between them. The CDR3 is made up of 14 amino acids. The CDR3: CASSQGRRGYGYTF. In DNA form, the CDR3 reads TGTGCCAGCAGCCAAGGCAGACGGGGGTATGGCTACACCTTC.

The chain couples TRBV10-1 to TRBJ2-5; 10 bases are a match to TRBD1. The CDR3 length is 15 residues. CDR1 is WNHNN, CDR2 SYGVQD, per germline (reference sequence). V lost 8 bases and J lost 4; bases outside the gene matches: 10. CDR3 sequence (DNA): TGCGCCAGCTCAACAACCCGGGACAGGGGAGAGACCCAGTACTTC. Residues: CASSTTRDRGETQYF.

CDR3 loop: CASSFAAGHYEQYF. CDR3 coding DNA: TGTGCCAGCAGCTTCGCGGCGGGTCACTACGAGCAGTACTTC. The chain links TRBV7-9 to TRBJ2-7; perhaps TRBD2 as D (5 bases). Trimming cost V 3 bases and J 3 bases, with 12 bases left between them. The CDR3 has 14 amino acids. The germline V gene has CDR1 SEHNR and CDR2 FQNEAQ (reference sequence).

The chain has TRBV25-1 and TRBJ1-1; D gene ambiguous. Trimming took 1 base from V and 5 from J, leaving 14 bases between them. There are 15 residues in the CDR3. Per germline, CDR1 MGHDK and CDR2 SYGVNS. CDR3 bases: TGTGCCAGCAGTGAATCTTCCGGGGTTGGGACTGAAGCTTTCTTT. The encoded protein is CASSESSGVGTEAFF.

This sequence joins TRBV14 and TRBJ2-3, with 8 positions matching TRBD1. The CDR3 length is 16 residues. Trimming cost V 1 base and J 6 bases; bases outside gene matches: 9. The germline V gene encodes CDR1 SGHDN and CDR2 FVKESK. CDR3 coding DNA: TGTGCCAGCAGCCAAGTTGGGGCAGGGGGCGCGGATACGCAGTATTTT. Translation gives CASSQVGAGGADTQYF.

CDR3 sequence: CASSRDRGFDGYTF. CDR3 sequence (DNA): TGTGCCAGCAGCCGGGACAGGGGATTTGATGGCTACACCTTC. The chain carries TRBV6-5 and TRBJ1-2; 10 bases are a match to TRBD1. The J segment lost 6 bases and the V segment lost 6 bases, leaving 7 bases of the junction unmatched. This CDR3 has 14 residues. From germline, CDR1 is MNHEY and CDR2 SVGAGI.

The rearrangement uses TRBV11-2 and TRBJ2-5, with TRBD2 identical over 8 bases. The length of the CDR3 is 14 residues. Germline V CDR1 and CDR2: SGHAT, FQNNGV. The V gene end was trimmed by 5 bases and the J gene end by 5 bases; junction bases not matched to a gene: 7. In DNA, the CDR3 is TGTGCCAGCAGCGTCAGCGGGGGTAGGGAGACCCAGTACTTC. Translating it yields CASSVSGGRETQYF.

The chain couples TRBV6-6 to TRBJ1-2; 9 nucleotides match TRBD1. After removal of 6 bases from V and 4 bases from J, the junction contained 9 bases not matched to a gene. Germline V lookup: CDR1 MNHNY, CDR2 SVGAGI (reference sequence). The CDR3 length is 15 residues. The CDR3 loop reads CASRTLQGAGYGYTF. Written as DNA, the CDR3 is TGTGCCAGCAGGACGTTACAGGGGGCGGGCTATGGCTACACCTTC.

The CDR3 bases are TGTGCCACCGCGCCCGGAGGAAATAATTCACCCCTCCACTTT. This encodes CATAPGGNNSPLHF. The gene calls are TRBV19 and TRBJ1-6; D is undetermined. The CDR3 sequence is 14 residues long. With 10 bases removed from V and 5 bases from J, the gap between germline ends came to 15 bases. Germline assignment: CDR1 LNHDA and CDR2 SQIVND (reference sequence).

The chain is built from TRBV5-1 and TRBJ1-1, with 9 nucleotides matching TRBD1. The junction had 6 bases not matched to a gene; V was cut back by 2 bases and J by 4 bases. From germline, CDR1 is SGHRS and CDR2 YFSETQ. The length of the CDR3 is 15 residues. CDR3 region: CASSLTGQGVTEAFF. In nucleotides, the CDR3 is TGCGCCAGCAGCTTAACGGGACAGGGAGTCACTGAAGCTTTCTTT.

CDR3 residues: CASSLGLAGTNEQFF. The CDR3 nucleotides are TGTGCCAGCAGCTTAGGGCTAGCGGGGACCAATGAGCAGTTCTTC. This chain connects TRBV7-3 to TRBJ2-1; 9 bases are a match to TRBD2. Germline values: CDR1 SGHTA, CDR2 FQGTGA. This CDR3 is 15 amino acids long. The J segment lost 6 bases and the V segment lost 2 bases, leaving 5 bases of the junction unmatched.

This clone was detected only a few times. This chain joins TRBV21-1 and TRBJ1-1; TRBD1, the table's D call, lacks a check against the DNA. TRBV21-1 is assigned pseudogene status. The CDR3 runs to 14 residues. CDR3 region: CASSKGGLNTEAFF. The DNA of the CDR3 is TGTGCCAGCAGCAAAGGGGGGCTGAACACTGAAGCTTTCTTT.

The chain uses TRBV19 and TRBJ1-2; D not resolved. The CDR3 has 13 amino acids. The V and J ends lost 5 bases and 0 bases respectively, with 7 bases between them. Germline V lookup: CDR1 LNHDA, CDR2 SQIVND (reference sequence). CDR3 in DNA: TGTGCCAGTAGTCCCGGGACTAACTATGGCTACACCTTC. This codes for CASSPGTNYGYTF.

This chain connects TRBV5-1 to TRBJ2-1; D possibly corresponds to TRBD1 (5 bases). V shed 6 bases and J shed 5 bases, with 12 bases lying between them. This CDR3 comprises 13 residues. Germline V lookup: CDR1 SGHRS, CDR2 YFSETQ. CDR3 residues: CASKDSGNNEQFF. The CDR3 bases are TGCGCCAGCAAAGACAGTGGAAACAATGAGCAGTTCTTC.

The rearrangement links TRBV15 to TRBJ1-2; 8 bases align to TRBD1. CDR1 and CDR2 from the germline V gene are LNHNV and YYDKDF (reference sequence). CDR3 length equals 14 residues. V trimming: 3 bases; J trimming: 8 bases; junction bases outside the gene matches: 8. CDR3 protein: CATSRVDRADGYTF. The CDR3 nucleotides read TGTGCCACCAGCAGGGTGGACAGGGCAGACGGCTACACCTTC. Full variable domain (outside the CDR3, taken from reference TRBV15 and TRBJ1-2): DAMVIQNPRYQVTQFGKPVTLSCSQTLNHNVMYWYQQKSSQAPKLLFHYYDKDFNNEADTPDNFQSRRPNTSFCFLDIRSPGLGDTAMYLCATSRVDRADGYTFGSGTRLTVV.

The CDR3 loop is CASSSSTGTGGWQYF. The CDR3 DNA reads TGTGCCAGCAGCTCCAGCACCGGGACAGGGGGCTGGCAGTACTTC. V and J are TRBV11-2 and TRBJ2-7; 12 bases match TRBD1. Trimming cost V 4 bases and J 9 bases; bases outside gene matches: 10. CDR1 SGHAT and CDR2 FQNNGV come from the germline V gene. The length of the CDR3 is 15 residues.

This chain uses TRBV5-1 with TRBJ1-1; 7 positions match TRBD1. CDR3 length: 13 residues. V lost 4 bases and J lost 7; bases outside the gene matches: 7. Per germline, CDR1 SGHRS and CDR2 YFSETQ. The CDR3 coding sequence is TGCGCCAGCAGCAGATGGACAGGCGATGAAGCTTTCTTT. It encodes CASSRWTGDEAFF.

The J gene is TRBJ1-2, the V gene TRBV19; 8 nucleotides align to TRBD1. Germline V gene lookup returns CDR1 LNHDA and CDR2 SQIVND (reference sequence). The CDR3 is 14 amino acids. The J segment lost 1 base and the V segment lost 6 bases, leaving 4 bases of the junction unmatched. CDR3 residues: CASRGTGVNYGYTF. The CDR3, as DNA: TGTGCCAGTAGGGGGACAGGAGTTAACTATGGCTACACCTTC.

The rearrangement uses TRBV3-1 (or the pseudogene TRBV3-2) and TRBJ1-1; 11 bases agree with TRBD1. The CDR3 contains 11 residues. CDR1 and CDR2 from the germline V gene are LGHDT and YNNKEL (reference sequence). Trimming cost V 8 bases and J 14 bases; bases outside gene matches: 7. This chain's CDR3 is CASAGQGARFF. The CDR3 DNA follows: TGTGCCAGCGCTGGACAGGGGGCGCGATTCTTT.